This record looks at one T cell receptor beta chain sequence and its context. Its antigen is still unknown. Each sample's input was around 250 ng genomic DNA, roughly 38,000 genome equivalents. TRB was amplified by touch-down multiplex PCR, primer pools A and B combined. TCRdb derives one entry per CDR3 protein from the multiplex PCR reads, leaving out DNA. This table lists several thousand distinct CDR3 sequences. This record comes from a study of T cell clusters in autoimmune cytopenias. The study's findings and limits: TRB repertoire shifts in secondary cytopenia and chronic lymphocytic leukemia mostly reflected lymphoma, not autoimmunity.

Per germline, CDR1 MNHEY and CDR2 SVGEGT. This CDR3 is 16 amino acids long. This sample also appeared in a second study, on T cell repertoires in aging, cancer and after chemotherapy. According to that study: Donor ages fell into six groups from 30 or younger up to 70 or older. Untreated cancer patients had significantly lower blood TCR diversity than age-matched healthy donors. Lymphoid organ infiltration in hematological cancer patients may impair thymic emigration or peripheral T cell expansion.

The V call is TRBV6-2 or TRBV6-3, the J call TRBJ1-5. This TCR was sampled from a human donor with chronic lymphocytic leukemia. The donor label of this sample is uncertain. Material: peripheral blood. The CDR3 loop is CASMSIRVLDNQPQHF.